A single sample is the source of the 23 T cell receptor beta chains below, sequenced in a study of T-cell reconstitution after alpha-beta-depleted transplantation in children. Study-level results: Diversity and T-cell counts at one year after transplant derived mostly from new T cells.

These receptors are not linked to any known antigen. Unique molecular identifiers were incorporated when the TCRbeta library was constructed. MiXCR, run by TCRdb on the PCR reads, gives a single entry per CDR3 protein. This table has 250,000 to 300,000 distinct CDR3 sequences, around 7.3% appearing once. The source material was peripheral blood, sampled 360 days after TCRalphabeta/CD19-depleted stem cell transplant. All receptors derive from a female patient aged 2-10 years who had a stem cell transplant for Fanconi anemia, so the T cells may come from the graft donor.

This clonotype appeared many times. The chain links TRBV29-1 to TRBJ2-7; D possibly corresponds to TRBD2 (6 bases). This CDR3 has 16 amino acids. The germline gives CDR1 SQVTM, CDR2 ANQGSEA. V was pared by 6 bases and J by 3 bases, with 24 bases between. CDR3 sequence: CSVAGRGDVPYYEQYF. The CDR3 region has the DNA TGCAGCGTCGCCGGGAGAGGAGACGTACCCTACTACGAGCAGTACTTC.

V and J are TRBV6-2 or TRBV6-3 and TRBJ2-5; D call uncertain. The CDR3 totals 13 residues. Germline lookup yields CDR1 MNHEY and CDR2 SVGEGT. V shed 6 bases and J shed 5 bases, with 13 bases lying between them. CDR3 nucleotide sequence: TGTGCCAGCAGGCAAGACCGTCCGGAGACCCAGTACTTC. Encoded protein: CASRQDRPETQYF.

The chain links TRBV20-1 to TRBJ2-1; a weak D match, TRBD1 (5 bases). With 5 bases removed from V and 3 bases from J, the gap between germline ends came to 11 bases. The CDR3 length is 13 residues. CDR1 is DFQATT, CDR2 SNEGSKA, per germline (reference sequence). The CDR3 loop is CSALQGLYNEQFF. CDR3 nucleotide sequence: TGCAGTGCTCTCCAGGGTCTCTACAATGAGCAGTTCTTC.

The CDR3 region is CASSLEGFSINSGANVLTF. For the CDR3, the DNA is TGTGCCAGCAGCTTAGAAGGGTTCAGCATCAACTCTGGGGCCAACGTCCTGACTTTC. This rearrangement joins TRBV11-2 to TRBJ2-6, with D unresolved. Trimming took off 0 bases at V and 0 bases at J, with 15 bases between the two ends. Per germline, CDR1 SGHAT and CDR2 FQNNGV. There are 19 residues in the CDR3.

This clonotype has ten or more counts. This chain joins TRBV4-2 and TRBJ1-6; tentative D call: TRBD1 (6 bases). The length of the CDR3 is 16 residues. Germline V gene sequence: CDR1 LGHNA, CDR2 YNFKEQ. V lost 0 bases, J lost 10 bases, and 16 bases lay in between. CDR3 amino acids: CASSQDRNRVISPLHF. The CDR3 region has the DNA TGTGCCAGCAGCCAAGATCGCAACAGGGTAATCTCACCCCTCCACTTT.

This clonotype showed up just a few times. This rearrangement joins TRBV6-2 or TRBV6-3 to TRBJ2-7, with D tentatively TRBD2 (7 bases). The CDR3 consists of 13 residues. V lost 5 bases and J 0 bases, leaving 8 bases between the germline ends. CDR1 is MNHEY and CDR2 is SVGEGT in the germline V gene. The CDR3 is CASSRGASYEQYF. The CDR3 region has the DNA TGTGCCAGCAGTCGGGGGGCCTCCTACGAGCAGTACTTC.

The V call is TRBV11-3, the J call TRBJ2-1; maybe TRBD2 (6 bases). The CDR3 spans 14 residues. Trimming shortened V by 3 bases and J by 4 bases, and 10 bases separated the two germline ends. Germline loops: CDR1 SGHNT, CDR2 YENEEA. Here the CDR3 DNA reads TGTGCCAGCAGCTTCCGGGGGTATTACAATGAGCAGTTCTTC. Translation gives CASSFRGYYNEQFF.

Ten or more counts support this clonotype. The genes are TRBV20-1 and TRBJ1-1; D not resolved. The ends were cut back, 0 bases at V and 1 base at J, with 15 bases in the middle. CDR1 is DFQATT, CDR2 SNEGSKA, per germline (reference sequence). This CDR3 is built from 16 residues. As DNA, the CDR3 is TGCAGTGCTAGAGATCTGGAAACGGGTTGGAACACTGAAGCTTTCTTT. This sequence encodes CSARDLETGWNTEAFF.

This clonotype showed up many times. The chain links TRBV15 to TRBJ2-3; TRBD2 matches 7 bases. The germline gives CDR1 LNHNV, CDR2 YYDKDF (reference sequence). This CDR3 is built from 18 residues. J lost 2 bases, V lost 0 bases, and 11 bases had no gene match. Here the CDR3 DNA reads TGTGCCACCAGCAGAGATCATGGCGGGGGACTTAACACAGATACGCAGTATTTT. Amino acid sequence: CATSRDHGGGLNTDTQYF.

This clonotype was observed at least ten times. The V call is TRBV7-8, the J call TRBJ2-7; 7 bases are a match to TRBD2. Germline lookup yields CDR1 SGHVS and CDR2 FQNEAQ. V lost 5 bases and J lost 6; bases outside the gene matches: 10. The CDR3 is 14 amino acids. The CDR3 DNA sequence: TGTGCCAGCAGCCCCCTCGGGCCGGGAGGCGAGCAGTACGTC. As protein: CASSPLGPGGEQYV.

This clonotype was detected many times. The chain employs TRBV20-1 and TRBJ2-7; D is tentatively TRBD1 or TRBD2 (5 bases each). V gave up 5 bases and J gave up 2 bases, with 19 bases separating them. CDR3 length equals 15 residues. In germline, CDR1 is DFQATT, CDR2 SNEGSKA (reference sequence). CDR3 coding DNA: TGCAGTGCTGGGGATGAGGGGCTCCCGACCTACGAGCAGTACTTC. Residues: CSAGDEGLPTYEQYF.

V gene TRBV5-5 combines with J gene TRBJ2-7; 9 bases map to TRBD1. Trimming at V came to 2 bases and at J to 2 bases, leaving 11 bases not matched to a gene. Germline V lookup: CDR1 SGHKS, CDR2 YYEKEE (reference sequence). CDR3 length equals 17 residues. The CDR3 reads CASSFRSYRGLPYEQYF. The CDR3 DNA reads as TGTGCCAGCAGCTTTCGGTCGTACAGGGGGCTCCCCTACGAGCAGTACTTC.

This chain joins TRBV7-8 and TRBJ1-5; TRBD1 agrees at 9 bases. Germline V gene data show CDR1 as SGHVS and CDR2 as FQNEAQ. The CDR3 totals 17 residues. The V and J ends lost 1 base and 2 bases, in that order; junction bases with no gene match: 6. The CDR3 loop reads CASSLDRDRAGNQPQHF. In DNA, the CDR3 is TGTGCCAGCAGCTTAGATCGGGACAGGGCGGGCAATCAGCCCCAGCATTTT.

This clonotype came up many times. The chain uses TRBV14 and TRBJ2-5, with a tentative D call TRBD2 (6 bases). From germline, CDR1 is SGHDN and CDR2 FVKESK. With 0 bases removed from V and 5 bases from J, the gap between germline ends came to 13 bases. CDR3 length equals 15 residues. The CDR3 nucleotides are TGTGCCAGCAGCCAAGATATCGGTAGCGGCGAGACCCAGTACTTC. Translation gives CASSQDIGSGETQYF.

For this clonotype: A much larger clone differs by one base, so this may be a read error. V gene TRBV9 combines with J gene TRBJ2-5; TRBD1 aligns across 7 bases. Germline V gene data show CDR1 as SGDLS and CDR2 as YYNGEE. Unmatched junction bases numbered 7, after V lost 0 bases and J lost 2 bases. The CDR3 runs to 16 residues. The CDR3 loop is CASSVARQGMQETQYF. The CDR3 region has the DNA TGTGCCAGCAGCGTAGCCAGACAGGGCATGCAAGAGACCCAGTACTTC.

This clonotype was observed a handful of times. The rearrangement links TRBV5-1 to TRBJ1-2, with 8 positions matching TRBD1. CDR1 SGHRS and CDR2 YFSETQ come from the germline V gene. Trimming took 1 base from V and 2 from J; bases not matched to a gene: 4. The CDR3 totals 15 residues. CDR3 residues: CASSLLGQGNYGYTF. The CDR3 DNA reads TGCGCCAGCAGCTTGCTCGGACAGGGAAACTATGGCTACACCTTC.

The chain uses TRBV5-1 and TRBJ2-3; D perhaps matches TRBD1 (8 bases). Trimming took off 0 bases at V and 4 bases at J, with 24 bases between the two ends. The CDR3 is made up of 19 amino acids. Germline CDR1 reads SGHRS; CDR2 reads YFSETQ. CDR3 nucleotides: TGCGCCAGCAGCTTGGTTGTTGGGGGACAGGCGGGGGTATCAGATACGCAGTATTTT. Encoded protein: CASSLVVGGQAGVSDTQYF.

This clonotype was seen more than once but under ten times. This chain uses TRBV2 with TRBJ2-7; 7 bases match TRBD2. CDR3 length equals 14 residues. The J segment lost 1 base and the V segment lost 7 bases, leaving 7 bases of the junction unmatched. CDR1 is SNHLY and CDR2 is FYNNEI in the germline V gene. Here the CDR3 DNA reads TGTGCCAGCAATCTAAACGGGGGGTCCTACGAGCAGTACTTC. Protein sequence: CASNLNGGSYEQYF.

There are a few counts of this clonotype. The chain carries TRBV5-1 and TRBJ2-1; D is perhaps TRBD1 (5 bases). CDR1 and CDR2 (germline): SGHRS, YFSETQ. The CDR3 contains 14 residues. V lost 4 bases to trimming and J lost 5 bases, with 13 bases between them. The CDR3 DNA reads TGCGCCAGCAGCAACCTCGCAGGGAACAATGAGCAGTTCTTC. Translating it yields CASSNLAGNNEQFF.

In this sample, this clonotype turned up many times. J is TRBJ2-1 and V is TRBV7-3; no clear D gene. V was trimmed by 4 bases and J by 0 bases, leaving 16 bases between them. The CDR3 totals 17 residues. Germline CDR1 is SGHTA and CDR2 is FQGTGA. CDR3 residues: CASSSLHNFNSYNEQFF. In nucleotides, the CDR3 is TGTGCCAGCAGCTCCTTACACAACTTCAACTCCTACAATGAGCAGTTCTTC.

This clonotype was detected ten times or more. This sequence joins TRBV7-9 and TRBJ1-1; D not certain. V dropped 4 bases and J dropped 1 base, with 10 bases sitting between them. CDR3 length: 14 amino acids. Germline CDR1 and CDR2: SEHNR and FQNEAQ (reference sequence). CDR3 DNA: TGTGCCAGCAGCTCTCGGGCCACGAACACTGAAGCTTTCTTT. Its protein product is CASSSRATNTEAFF.

This clonotype was seen a handful of times. The chain carries TRBV7-8 and TRBJ1-2, with D possibly being TRBD1 (5 bases). Per germline, CDR1 SGHVS and CDR2 FQNEAQ. V lost 1 base, J lost 8 bases, and 14 bases lay in between. The CDR3 length is 14 residues. This CDR3 reads CASSLEEGQGGYTF. The CDR3 DNA reads as TGTGCCAGCAGCTTAGAGGAGGGCCAGGGAGGCTACACCTTC.

This clonotype was counted ten times or more. The genes are TRBV12-3 or TRBV12-4 and TRBJ1-3; D not resolved. CDR3 length: 16 residues. V lost 9 bases to trimming and J lost 0 bases, with 18 bases between them. The CDR3 region is CASRHTPGLSGNTIYF. CDR3 DNA: TGTGCCAGTCGCCACACCCCAGGCCTCTCTGGAAACACCATATATTTT.